Described below is a single T cell receptor beta chain sequence and its context. Sequencing was performed with immunoSEQ multiplex PCR; in TCRdb, only in-frame clones are kept and a portion is missing. The data hold around 130,000 clones, with about 88% observed a single time. The data belong to a study of blood T cell repertoires in COVID-19. Study information: The samples span acute and convalescent COVID-19 from the United States, Italy and Spain. In each case, the material was cDNA or gDNA derived from T cells, B-cell-depleted T cells, or PBMCs.

Sequenced input: peripheral blood. The sequence was collected from a man in his sixties with COVID-19, enrolled during active disease.

The CDR3: CASSLSDSSYEQYF. The CDR3 nucleotides are TGTGCCAGTAGTCTCTCGGACAGTTCCTACGAGCAGTACTTC. The chain couples TRBV19 to TRBJ2-7; TRBD1 is a possible D gene (6 bases). Germline CDR1 LNHDA, CDR2 SQIVND (reference sequence). This CDR3 spans 14 amino acids. V lost 5 bases and J 1 base, leaving 12 bases between the germline ends.